These T cell receptor beta chains were read from a single sample in a study of OX40 agonist ivuxolimab in advanced cancers. Clones were read by immunoSEQ multiplex PCR, and TCRdb kept only the in-frame ones, dropping some. The sample comprises about 80,000 clones, around nine tenths of which are singletons, and 6.2% rests with the top ten. The sequences come from CD4+ or CD8+ T cells sorted from blood, collected in a trial of the OX40 agonist ivuxolimab. The receptors were gathered from an adult with an advanced solid tumor such as melanoma, head and neck, liver or kidney cancer. Each CDR3 is given without its conserved first and last residue. The order of the fields is clone size, V gene, J gene, CDR3 protein. A clone size is listed for some rows: how often the clone was seen (once, few, many), or a class if it is expanded.

size: NA
V: TRBV5-4
J: TRBJ2-3
CDR3: ASSRSGTRADTQY

size: NA
V: TRBV6-4
J: TRBJ2-1
CDR3: ASRALAGDEQF

size: NA
V: TRBV7-3
J: TRBJ1-1
CDR3: ASSLRGSLSLKDTEAF

size: NA
V: TRBV9
J: TRBJ2-1
CDR3: ASSVAASGNEQF

size: NA
V: TRBV29-1
J: TRBJ2-4
CDR3: SVLQGLIAKNIQY

size: NA
V: TRBV10-3
J: TRBJ2-1
CDR3: AISQGTGGSNEQF

size: few
V: TRBV9
J: TRBJ2-1
CDR3: ASSVRLAEVDNEQF

size: once
V: TRBV11-2
J: TRBJ2-5
CDR3: ASSRGDRRETQY

size: NA
V: TRBV7-2
J: TRBJ1-5
CDR3: ASSFAGTGVQPQH

size: NA
V: TRBV5-7
J: TRBJ2-7
CDR3: ASSLGMGPITYEQY

size: NA
V: TRBV11-2
J: TRBJ2-7
CDR3: ASSGRAGEQY

size: NA
V: TRBV19
J: TRBJ2-5
CDR3: ASSIGSGAVQETQY

size: once
V: TRBV30
J: TRBJ1-4
CDR3: AWSGTNEKLF

size: NA
V: TRBV6-1
J: TRBJ2-7
CDR3: ASSRHLIESYEQY

size: NA
V: TRBV6-5
J: TRBJ2-2
CDR3: ASRFLGNTGELF

size: NA
V: TRBV19
J: TRBJ1-1
CDR3: ASSIGLLNTEAF

size: NA
V: TRBV7-6
J: TRBJ2-3
CDR3: ASSLTGDGRTDTQY

size: NA
V: TRBV28
J: TRBJ1-4
CDR3: ASSFNRATNEKLF

size: few
V: TRBV4-3
J: TRBJ2-7
CDR3: ASSHGQGYEQY

size: NA
V: TRBV28
J: TRBJ1-1
CDR3: ASSEGGNRGAF

size: NA
V: TRBV9
J: TRBJ2-4
CDR3: ASSIEGAGKNIQY

size: few
V: TRBV5-6
J: TRBJ2-5
CDR3: ASSLAGRGQETQY

size: NA
V: TRBV4-1
J: TRBJ2-1
CDR3: ASSHTLASRINEQF

size: NA
V: TRBV7-8
J: TRBJ2-1
CDR3: ASSLGQSYNEQF

size: NA
V: TRBV20-1
J: TRBJ2-7
CDR3: SATKDEQY

size: once
V: TRBV15
J: TRBJ1-5
CDR3: ATSREAPDRVGQPQH

size: NA
V: TRBV10-2
J: TRBJ1-2
CDR3: ASRQQRANYGYT

size: NA
V: TRBV7-9
J: TRBJ1-2
CDR3: ASSTGQGRNGYT

size: NA
V: TRBV6-1
J: TRBJ1-1
CDR3: ASSGFQGTEAF

size: few
V: TRBV28
J: TRBJ1-1
CDR3: ASRPPQNTEAF

size: NA
V: TRBV5-4
J: TRBJ1-2
CDR3: ASSFPGSMGGYT

size: NA
V: TRBV9
J: TRBJ2-1
CDR3: ASSVVSGGNEQF

size: NA
V: TRBV4-3
J: TRBJ1-6
CDR3: ASSPGGPDSPLH

size: NA
V: TRBV29-1
J: TRBJ1-2
CDR3: SVAGTLYGYT

size: NA
V: TRBV18
J: TRBJ2-7
CDR3: ASSPGTSGGYEQY

size: NA
V: TRBV2
J: TRBJ1-2
CDR3: ASSEDRVGYT

size: few
V: TRBV19
J: TRBJ1-5
CDR3: ASSTGTGGGQPQH

size: NA
V: TRBV14
J: TRBJ2-2
CDR3: ASSQLRNTGELF

size: NA
V: TRBV7-2
J: TRBJ2-7
CDR3: ASGLLAASYEQY

size: NA
V: TRBV12-5
J: TRBJ1-1
CDR3: ASGLTTGLAGNTEAF

size: NA
V: TRBV7-2
J: TRBJ1-6
CDR3: ASSSRRTRSSYNSPLH

size: NA
V: TRBV30
J: TRBJ2-7
CDR3: AWSNPGLVSHEQY

size: once
V: TRBV28
J: TRBJ2-7
CDR3: ASSYAYEQY

size: NA
V: TRBV28
J: TRBJ1-2
CDR3: ASSLRGNYGYT

size: NA
V: TRBV2
J: TRBJ2-4
CDR3: ASSGTALAKNIQY

size: once
V: TRBV6-1
J: TRBJ2-5
CDR3: ASKPGGPGETQY

size: NA
V: TRBV6-1
J: TRBJ2-5
CDR3: ASSESRGRETQY

size: NA
V: TRBV6-5
J: TRBJ2-7
CDR3: ASEPGTSGLYEQY

size: NA
V: TRBV19
J: TRBJ1-4
CDR3: ASSTTGAPFGLF

size: NA
V: TRBV30
J: TRBJ1-1
CDR3: AWTSTASTEAF

size: NA
V: TRBV9
J: TRBJ1-2
CDR3: ASSVEGMSRGYT

size: NA
V: TRBV4-2
J: TRBJ1-2
CDR3: ASSQQAKMGEGYT

size: NA
V: TRBV11-2
J: TRBJ1-3
CDR3: ASSLDSTAGNTIY

size: NA
V: TRBV7-6
J: TRBJ2-5
CDR3: ASSFGLQETQY